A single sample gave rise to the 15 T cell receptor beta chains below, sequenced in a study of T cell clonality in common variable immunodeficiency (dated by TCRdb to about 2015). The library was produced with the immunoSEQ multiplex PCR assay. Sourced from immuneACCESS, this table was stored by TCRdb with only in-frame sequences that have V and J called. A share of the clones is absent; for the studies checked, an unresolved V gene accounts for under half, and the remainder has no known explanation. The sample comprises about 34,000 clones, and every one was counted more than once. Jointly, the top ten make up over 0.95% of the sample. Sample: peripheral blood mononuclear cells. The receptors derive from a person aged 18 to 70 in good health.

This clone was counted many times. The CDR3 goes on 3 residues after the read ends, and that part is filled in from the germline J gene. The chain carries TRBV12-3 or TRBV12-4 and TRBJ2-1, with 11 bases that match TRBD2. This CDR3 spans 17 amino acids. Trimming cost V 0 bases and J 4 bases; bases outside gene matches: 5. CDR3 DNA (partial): TGTGCCAGCAGTTTAGCCCCTCTAGCGGGGGGTTACAATGAG. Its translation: CASSLAPLAGGYNE. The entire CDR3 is CASSLAPLAGGYNEQFF.

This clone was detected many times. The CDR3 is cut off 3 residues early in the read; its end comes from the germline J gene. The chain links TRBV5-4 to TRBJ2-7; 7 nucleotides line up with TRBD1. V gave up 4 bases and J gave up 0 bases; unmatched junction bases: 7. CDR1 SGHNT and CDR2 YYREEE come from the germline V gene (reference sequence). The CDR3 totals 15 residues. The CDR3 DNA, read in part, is TGTGCCAGCAGCGTTGGGACAGCCCTCTCCTACGAG. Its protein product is CASSVGTALSYE. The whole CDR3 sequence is CASSVGTALSYEQYF.

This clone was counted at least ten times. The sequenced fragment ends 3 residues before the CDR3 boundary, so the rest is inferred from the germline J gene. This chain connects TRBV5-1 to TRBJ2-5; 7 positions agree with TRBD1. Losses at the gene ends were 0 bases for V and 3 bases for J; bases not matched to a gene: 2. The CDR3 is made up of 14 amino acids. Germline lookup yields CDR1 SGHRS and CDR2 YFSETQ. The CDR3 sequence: CASSLGDREETQYF. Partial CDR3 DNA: TGCGCCAGCAGCTTGGGGGACAGAGAAGAGACC.

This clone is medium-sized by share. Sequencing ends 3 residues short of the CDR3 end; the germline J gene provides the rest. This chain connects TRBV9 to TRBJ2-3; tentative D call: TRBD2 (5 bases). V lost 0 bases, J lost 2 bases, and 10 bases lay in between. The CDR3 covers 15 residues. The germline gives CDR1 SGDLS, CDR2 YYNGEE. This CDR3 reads CASSVGPADTDTQYF. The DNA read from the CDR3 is TGTGCCAGCAGCGTAGGTCCAGCGGACACAGATACG.

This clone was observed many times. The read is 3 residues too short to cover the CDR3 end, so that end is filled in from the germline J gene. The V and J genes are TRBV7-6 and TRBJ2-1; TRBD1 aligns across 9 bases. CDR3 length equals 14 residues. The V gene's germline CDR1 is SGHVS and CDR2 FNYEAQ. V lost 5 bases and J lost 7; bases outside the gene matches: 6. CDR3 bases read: TGTGCCAGCAGCCTGGGGACAGGGCGAAATGAG. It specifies CASSLGTGRNE. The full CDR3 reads CASSLGTGRNEQFF.

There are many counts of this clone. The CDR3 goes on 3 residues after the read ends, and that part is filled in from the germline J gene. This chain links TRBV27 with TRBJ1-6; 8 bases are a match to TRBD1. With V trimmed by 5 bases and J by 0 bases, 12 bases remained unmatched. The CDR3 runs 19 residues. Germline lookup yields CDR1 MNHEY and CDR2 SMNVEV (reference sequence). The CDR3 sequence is CASSAIPTGGSSYNSPLHF. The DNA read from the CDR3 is TGTGCCAGCAGTGCAATACCCACAGGGGGTAGCTCCTATAATTCACCC.

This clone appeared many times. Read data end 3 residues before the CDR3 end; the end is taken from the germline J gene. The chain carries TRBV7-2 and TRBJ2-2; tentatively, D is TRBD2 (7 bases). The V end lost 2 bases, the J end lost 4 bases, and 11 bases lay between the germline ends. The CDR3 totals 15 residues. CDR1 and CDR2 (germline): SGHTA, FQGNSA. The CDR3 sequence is CASSLWGGGTGELFF. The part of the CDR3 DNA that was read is TGTGCCAGCAGCTTATGGGGGGGCGGCACCGGGGAG.

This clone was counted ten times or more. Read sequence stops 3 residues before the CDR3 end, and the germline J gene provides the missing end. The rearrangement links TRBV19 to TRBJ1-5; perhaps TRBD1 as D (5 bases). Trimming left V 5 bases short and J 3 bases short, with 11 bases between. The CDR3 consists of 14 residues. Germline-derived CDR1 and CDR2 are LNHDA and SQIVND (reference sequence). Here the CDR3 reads CASSRDSPNQPQHF. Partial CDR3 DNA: TGTGCCAGTAGTCGAGACAGTCCCAATCAGCCC.

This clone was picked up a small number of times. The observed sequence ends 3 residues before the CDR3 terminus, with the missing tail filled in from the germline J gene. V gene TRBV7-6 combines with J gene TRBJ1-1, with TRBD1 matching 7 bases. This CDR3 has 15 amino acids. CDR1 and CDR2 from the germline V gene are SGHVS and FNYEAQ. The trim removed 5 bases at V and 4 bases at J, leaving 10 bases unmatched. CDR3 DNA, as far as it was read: TGTGCCAGCAGCCAAACAGGGGCCGGGAGCACTGAA. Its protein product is CASSQTGAGSTE. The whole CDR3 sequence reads CASSQTGAGSTEAFF.

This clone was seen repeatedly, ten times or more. The CDR3 here is CASSQPGEGDYGYTF. The CDR3 bases that were read are TGTGCCAGCAGCCAACCAGGAGAGGGCGACTATGGC. The chain combines TRBV4-2 with TRBJ1-2; D is unclear. With the read ending 3 residues before the CDR3 end, the germline J gene is used to fill in that end. V was pared by 2 bases and J by 3 bases, with 13 bases between. Per the germline V gene, CDR1 is LGHNA and CDR2 is YNFKEQ. This CDR3 is built from 15 residues.

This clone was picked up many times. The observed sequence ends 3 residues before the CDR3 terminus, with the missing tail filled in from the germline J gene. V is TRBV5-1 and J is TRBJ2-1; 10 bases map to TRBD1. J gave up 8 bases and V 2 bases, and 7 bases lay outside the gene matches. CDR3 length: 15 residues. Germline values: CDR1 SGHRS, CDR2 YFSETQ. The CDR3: CASSFGKTGGDEQFF. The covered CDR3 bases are TGCGCCAGCAGCTTCGGTAAGACAGGGGGCGATGAG.

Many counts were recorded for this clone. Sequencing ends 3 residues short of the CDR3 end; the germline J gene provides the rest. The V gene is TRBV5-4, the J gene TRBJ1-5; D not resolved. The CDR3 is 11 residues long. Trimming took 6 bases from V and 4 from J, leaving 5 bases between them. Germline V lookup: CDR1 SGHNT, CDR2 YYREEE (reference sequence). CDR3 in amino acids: CASTPNQPQHF. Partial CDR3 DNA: TGTGCCAGCACCCCTAATCAGCCC.

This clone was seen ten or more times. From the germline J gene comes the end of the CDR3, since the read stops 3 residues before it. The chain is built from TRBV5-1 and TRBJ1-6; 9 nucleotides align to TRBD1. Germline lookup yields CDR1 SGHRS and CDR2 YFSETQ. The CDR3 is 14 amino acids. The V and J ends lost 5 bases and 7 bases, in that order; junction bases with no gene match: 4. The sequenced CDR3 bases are TGCGCCAGCAGTATGACAGGGGGAAATTCACCC. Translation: CASSMTGGNSP. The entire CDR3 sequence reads CASSMTGGNSPLHF.

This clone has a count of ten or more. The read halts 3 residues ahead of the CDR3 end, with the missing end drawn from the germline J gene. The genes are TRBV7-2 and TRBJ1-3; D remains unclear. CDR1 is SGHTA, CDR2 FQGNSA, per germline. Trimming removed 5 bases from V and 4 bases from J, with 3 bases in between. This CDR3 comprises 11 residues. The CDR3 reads CASSPGNTIYF. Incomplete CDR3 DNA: TGTGCCAGCAGCCCGGGAAACACC.

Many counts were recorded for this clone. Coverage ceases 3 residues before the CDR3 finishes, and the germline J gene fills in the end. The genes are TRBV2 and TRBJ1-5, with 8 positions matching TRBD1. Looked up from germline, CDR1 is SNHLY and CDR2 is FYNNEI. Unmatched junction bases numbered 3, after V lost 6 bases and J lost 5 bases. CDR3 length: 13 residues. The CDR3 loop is CASRMGQDQPQHF. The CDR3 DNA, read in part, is TGTGCCAGCAGGATGGGACAGGATCAGCCC. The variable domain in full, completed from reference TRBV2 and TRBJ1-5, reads EPEVTQTPSHQVTQMGQEVILRCVPISNHLYFYWYRQILGQKVEFLVSFYNNEISEKSEIFDDQFSVERPDGSNFTLKIRSTKLEDSAMYFCASRMGQDQPQHFGDGTRLSIL.